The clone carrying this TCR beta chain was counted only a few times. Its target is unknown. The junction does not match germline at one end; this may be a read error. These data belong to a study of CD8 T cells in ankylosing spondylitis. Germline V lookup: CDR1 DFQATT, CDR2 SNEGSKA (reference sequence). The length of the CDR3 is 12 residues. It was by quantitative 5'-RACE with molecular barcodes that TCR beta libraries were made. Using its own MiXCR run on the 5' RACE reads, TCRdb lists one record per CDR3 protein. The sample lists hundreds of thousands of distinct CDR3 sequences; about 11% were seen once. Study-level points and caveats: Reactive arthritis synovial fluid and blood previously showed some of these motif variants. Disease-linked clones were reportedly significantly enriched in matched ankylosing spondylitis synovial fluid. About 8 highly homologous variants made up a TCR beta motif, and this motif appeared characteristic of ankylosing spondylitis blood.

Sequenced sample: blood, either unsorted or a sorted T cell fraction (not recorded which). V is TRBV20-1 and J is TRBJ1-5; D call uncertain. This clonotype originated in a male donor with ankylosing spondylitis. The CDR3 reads CSARAPNHPQHF. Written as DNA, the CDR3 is TGCAGTGCTAGGGCTCCGAATCATCCCCAGCATTTT.